This T cell receptor beta chain was observed in a study of blood T cell repertoires in COVID-19. The CDR3 contains 14 residues. J lost 3 bases, V lost 2 bases, and 3 bases had no gene match. Germline V gives CDR1 SEHNR, CDR2 FQNEAQ (reference sequence). TCRdb's copy holds only in-frame clones and misses some; the assay was immunoSEQ multiplex PCR. The sample lists over 120,000 clones, about nine tenths occurring once. V gene TRBV7-9 combines with J gene TRBJ1-1; 7 bases are a match to TRBD1. The clonotype comes from a man aged 50-60 years who had recovered from COVID-19. Sequenced sample: PBMCs or T cells enriched from blood (not recorded which). This CDR3 reads CASSLRDRYTEAFF. The CDR3 nucleotides are TGTGCCAGCAGCTTAAGGGACAGATACACTGAAGCTTTCTTT.